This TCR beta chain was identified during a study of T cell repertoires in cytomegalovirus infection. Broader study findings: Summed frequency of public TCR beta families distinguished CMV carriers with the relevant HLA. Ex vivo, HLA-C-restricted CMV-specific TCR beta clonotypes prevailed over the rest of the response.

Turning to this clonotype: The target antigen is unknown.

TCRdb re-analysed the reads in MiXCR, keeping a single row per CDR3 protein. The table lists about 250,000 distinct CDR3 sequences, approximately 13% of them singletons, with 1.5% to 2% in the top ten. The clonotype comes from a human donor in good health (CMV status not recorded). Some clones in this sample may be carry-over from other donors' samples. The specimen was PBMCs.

The CDR3 nucleotides read TGTGCCAGCAGTTATTCCGGACTAGCGGGATACGAGCAGTACTTC. This codes for CASSYSGLAGYEQYF. The chain combines TRBV6-1 with TRBJ2-7, with 12 positions matching TRBD2. After removal of 5 bases from V and 4 bases from J, the junction contained 6 bases not matched to a gene. The CDR3 has 15 residues. The germline V gene encodes CDR1 MNHNS and CDR2 SASEGT.